The rows below give T cell receptor beta chains drawn from one sample of a study of Graves' ophthalmopathy and Graves' hyperthyroidism. TCRdb recomputed calls from the multiplex PCR reads with MiXCR, one row per CDR3 protein. The sample includes some 350,000 distinct CDR3 sequences, about a sixth of them seen just once. The sample comprised peripheral blood. The receptor set was obtained from an adult woman with stable Graves' hyperthyroidism. CDR3s include the opening cysteine and the closing phenylalanine or tryptophan. The order of the fields is CDR3 protein, CDR3 DNA, CDR3 length, clone size, D gene, V gene, J gene. The D gene is left open where the match is weak. Some rows have no size entry. The others give once, few or many, or a class for an expanded clone.

CDR3: CASRINRNSYEQYF
DNA: TGTGCCAGCAGGATAAACAGGAACTCCTACGAGCAGTACTTC
length: 14
size: many
D: .
V: TRBV12-3/TRBV12-4
J: TRBJ2-7

CDR3: CASAAWETQYF
DNA: TGTGCCAGCGCTGCGTGGGAGACCCAGTACTTC
length: 11
size: .
D: .
V: TRBV6-1
J: TRBJ2-5

CDR3: CASSPVGGNTEAFF
DNA: TGTGCCAGCTCACCGGTCGGGGGCAACACTGAAGCTTTCTTT
length: 14
size: many
D: .
V: TRBV18
J: TRBJ1-1

CDR3: CTSSEAQNEQYF
DNA: TGTACCAGCAGTGAAGCCCAGAACGAGCAGTACTTC
length: 12
size: .
D: .
V: TRBV6-1
J: TRBJ2-7

CDR3: CASSHPDRVGGYTF
DNA: TGTGCCAGCAGTCACCCCGACAGGGTTGGTGGCTACACCTTC
length: 14
size: many
D: TRBD1
V: TRBV12-3/TRBV12-4
J: TRBJ1-2

CDR3: CASSDITDSEAFF
DNA: TGTGCCAGCAGTGACATTACAGACTCTGAAGCTTTCTTT
length: 13
size: .
D: .
V: TRBV6-1
J: TRBJ1-1

CDR3: CASSPRGSSQETQYF
DNA: TGTGCCAGCAGCCCTCGCGGCAGTTCTCAAGAGACCCAGTACTTC
length: 15
size: many
D: .
V: TRBV11-2
J: TRBJ2-5

CDR3: CASSSPPITYEQYF
DNA: TGCGCCAGCAGCTCACCCCCGATTACCTACGAGCAGTACTTC
length: 14
size: .
D: .
V: TRBV27
J: TRBJ2-7

CDR3: CATSEAGNGNQPQHF
DNA: TGTGCCACCAGTGAAGCTGGGAATGGGAATCAGCCCCAGCATTTT
length: 15
size: .
D: .
V: TRBV24-1
J: TRBJ1-5

CDR3: CSARAGTDPGEQYF
DNA: TGCAGTGCTAGAGCTGGTACTGACCCGGGCGAGCAGTACTTC
length: 14
size: many
D: .
V: TRBV20-1
J: TRBJ2-7

CDR3: CSARDVLQGTNTEAFF
DNA: TGCAGTGCTAGAGACGTCCTACAGGGGACGAACACTGAAGCTTTCTTT
length: 16
size: .
D: TRBD1
V: TRBV20-1
J: TRBJ1-1

CDR3: CASSEALLMTGELFF
DNA: TGTGCCAGCAGTGAAGCCTTACTCATGACCGGGGAGCTGTTTTTT
length: 15
size: few
D: .
V: TRBV2
J: TRBJ2-2

CDR3: CASSTSISYEQYF
DNA: TGTGCCAGTAGTACCAGCATCTCCTACGAGCAGTACTTC
length: 13
size: .
D: .
V: TRBV19
J: TRBJ2-7

CDR3: CASSQEPSAKAPLHF
DNA: TGCGCCAGCAGCCAAGAACCTTCCGCGAAGGCACCCCTCCACTTT
length: 15
size: many
D: .
V: TRBV4-1
J: TRBJ1-6

CDR3: CSVKILGAGEQYF
DNA: TGCAGCGTGAAAATCCTGGGGGCGGGTGAGCAGTACTTC
length: 13
size: many
D: .
V: TRBV29-1
J: TRBJ2-7

CDR3: CASSQGSQGLGRANTGELFF
DNA: TGTGCCAGCAGCCAAGGGTCACAGGGTTTGGGACGCGCGAACACCGGGGAGCTGTTTTTT
length: 20
size: many
D: .
V: TRBV4-2
J: TRBJ2-2

CDR3: CASSLTGGTAKNIQYF
DNA: TGTGCCAGCAGCTTAACAGGGGGTACGGCCAAAAACATTCAGTACTTC
length: 16
size: many
D: TRBD1
V: TRBV7-9
J: TRBJ2-4

CDR3: CASSRPLGLGSYEQYF
DNA: TGTGCCAGCAGCCGGCCCCTGGGGCTTGGATCCTACGAGCAGTACTTC
length: 16
size: few
D: .
V: TRBV11-1
J: TRBJ2-7

CDR3: CASSRTDRVDYEQYF
DNA: TGCGCCAGCAGCCGAACGGACAGGGTAGACTACGAGCAGTACTTC
length: 15
size: many
D: TRBD1
V: TRBV5-1
J: TRBJ2-7

CDR3: CASSLEGGVEPQHF
DNA: TGCGCCAGCAGCCTCGAAGGAGGGGTAGAGCCCCAGCATTTT
length: 14
size: many
D: .
V: TRBV5-1
J: TRBJ1-5

CDR3: CAWSLRKNIQYF
DNA: TGTGCCTGGAGTTTAAGAAAAAACATTCAGTACTTC
length: 12
size: many
D: .
V: TRBV30
J: TRBJ2-4

CDR3: CASSTPKETQYF
DNA: TGTGCCAGCAGCACCCCAAAAGAGACCCAGTACTTC
length: 12
size: .
D: .
V: TRBV11-2
J: TRBJ2-5

CDR3: CASSLNGLQETQYF
DNA: TGTGCCAGCAGCTTAAATGGCCTTCAAGAGACCCAGTACTTC
length: 14
size: many
D: .
V: TRBV7-2
J: TRBJ2-5

CDR3: CASSLLAATYEQYF
DNA: TGTGCCAGCAGCTTACTAGCGGCGACCTACGAGCAGTACTTC
length: 14
size: many
D: TRBD2
V: TRBV7-2
J: TRBJ2-7

CDR3: CSAGGSGGKETQYF
DNA: TGCAGTGCTGGAGGTTCGGGGGGAAAAGAGACCCAGTACTTC
length: 14
size: many
D: TRBD2
V: TRBV20-1
J: TRBJ2-5

CDR3: CAWSRLQAEAFF
DNA: TGTGCCTGGAGTCGATTACAGGCTGAAGCTTTCTTT
length: 12
size: many
D: .
V: TRBV30
J: TRBJ1-1

CDR3: CASSLKATGWQPQHF
DNA: TGTGCCAGCAGCCTAAAGGCGACAGGGTGGCAGCCCCAGCATTTT
length: 15
size: many
D: TRBD1
V: TRBV6-1
J: TRBJ1-5